The 18 T cell receptor beta chains below were found in one sample sequenced in a study of shared clonotypes between healthy human individuals. Sequenced by immunoSEQ multiplex PCR; TCRdb stores in-frame clones only, minus some. Of more than 2,000,000 clones in the sample, around 90% were seen once. Sequenced sample: naive CD4+ T cells sorted from blood. Subset reported: CD45RA+ positively selected. These receptors all stem from a man aged 18 to 29 in good health.

The chain links TRBV18 to TRBJ2-7; D is possibly TRBD1 or TRBD2 (6 bases each). V shed 3 bases and J shed 5 bases, with 26 bases lying between them. CDR3 length: 18 amino acids. The V gene's germline CDR1 is KGHSH and CDR2 LQKENI. CDR3 nucleotide sequence: TGTGCCAGCTCACCCAGAAATCTGGGGGGCCCAACCACCCACGAGCAGTACTTC. It encodes CASSPRNLGGPTTHEQYF.

The gene calls are TRBV6-1 and TRBJ1-3; D call uncertain. Per germline, CDR1 MNHNS and CDR2 SASEGT. V gave up 0 bases and J gave up 4 bases, with 7 bases separating them. The CDR3 is 14 residues long. The CDR3 bases are TGTGCCAGCAGTGAAGCCTACAGAGGAAACACCATATATTTT. Protein sequence: CASSEAYRGNTIYF.

The chain joins TRBV4-1 to TRBJ2-3; the D is unclear. CDR1 and CDR2 from the germline V gene are MGHRA and YSYEKL. Trimming took 0 bases from V and 3 from J, leaving 10 bases between them. This CDR3 contains 15 residues. The CDR3, as DNA: TGCGCCAGCAGCCAAGATCCCGGGCGGACAGATACGCAGTATTTT. Its translation is CASSQDPGRTDTQYF.

In its sample, this clone was seen once. The rearrangement joins TRBV7-8 to TRBJ2-7; D possibly uses TRBD1 or TRBD2 (5 bases each). The V end lost 5 bases, the J end lost 3 bases, and 11 bases lay between the germline ends. CDR1 and CDR2 (germline): SGHVS, FQNEAQ. The length of the CDR3 is 13 residues. The CDR3 bases are TGTGCCAGCAGCACGGGGACCGTCTACGAGCAGTACTTC. Protein product: CASSTGTVYEQYF.

This clone was recorded once. V usage is TRBV9 and J usage is TRBJ2-5; D gene unclear. The CDR3 is made up of 15 amino acids. Germline CDR1 SGDLS, CDR2 YYNGEE. The V end lost 0 bases, the J end lost 5 bases, and 14 bases lay between the germline ends. CDR3 residues: CASSVAASAWETQYF. In nucleotides, the CDR3 is TGTGCCAGCAGCGTAGCAGCGTCGGCATGGGAGACCCAGTACTTC.

Only a few counts were recorded for this clone. The chain carries TRBV5-6 and TRBJ2-1, with 7 nucleotides matching TRBD2. After removal of 5 bases from V and 6 bases from J, the junction contained 5 bases not matched to a gene. The CDR3 is made up of 13 amino acids. Germline V gene lookup returns CDR1 SGHDT and CDR2 YYEEEE. CDR3 region: CASRYSSGNEQFF. DNA of the CDR3: TGTGCCAGCAGGTATTCTAGCGGCAATGAGCAGTTCTTC.

The chain is built from TRBV2 and TRBJ2-1; D might be TRBD2 (6 bases). V lost 9 bases and J 4 bases, leaving 16 bases between the germline ends. The CDR3 spans 14 residues. Germline loops: CDR1 SNHLY, CDR2 FYNNEI. This CDR3 is CASLFGSAYNEQFF. The CDR3 bases are TGTGCCAGTCTTTTCGGGAGCGCATACAATGAGCAGTTCTTC. The whole variable domain, filled in from reference TRBV2 and TRBJ2-1, reads EPEVTQTPSHQVTQMGQEVILRCVPISNHLYFYWYRQILGQKVEFLVSFYNNEISEKSEIFDDQFSVERPDGSNFTLKIRSTKLEDSAMYFCASLFGSAYNEQFFGPGTRLTVL.

The J gene is TRBJ2-5, the V gene TRBV4-2; TRBD1 agrees at 10 bases. Per the germline V gene, CDR1 is LGHNA and CDR2 is YNFKEQ. Trimming at V came to 4 bases and at J to 7 bases, leaving 6 bases not matched to a gene. This CDR3 region has 14 residues. The CDR3 DNA reads as TGTGCCAGCAGCCCCCAGGGACAGGGGACGACCCAGTACTTC. Protein sequence: CASSPQGQGTTQYF.

The chain recombines TRBV7-2 with TRBJ2-3; 9 nucleotides match TRBD2. The CDR3 has 18 residues. The germline gives CDR1 SGHTA, CDR2 FQGNSA. After removal of 4 bases from V and 0 bases from J, the junction contained 11 bases not matched to a gene. CDR3 loop: CASSSPGLAATSTDTQYF. DNA of the CDR3: TGTGCCAGCAGCTCACCGGGACTAGCAGCCACTAGCACAGATACGCAGTATTTT.

This chain links TRBV10-3 with TRBJ2-1; D is tentatively TRBD1 or TRBD2 (5 bases each). The ends were cut back, 11 bases at V and 2 bases at J, with 19 bases in the middle. Germline-derived CDR1 and CDR2 are ENHRY and SYGVKD. The CDR3 is made up of 15 amino acids. CDR3 protein: CAASPQGAAYNEQFF. DNA for the CDR3: TGTGCCGCTTCCCCTCAGGGAGCGGCCTACAATGAGCAGTTCTTC.

The rearrangement joins TRBV6-5 to TRBJ2-1; D is unresolved. V was cut by 6 bases and J by 0 bases, with 12 bases left in between. The CDR3 runs 15 residues. Germline lookup yields CDR1 MNHEY and CDR2 SVGAGI. For the CDR3, the DNA is TGTGCCAGCAGCTCCACGACTGACTCCTACAATGAGCAGTTCTTC. The encoded protein is CASSSTTDSYNEQFF.

The chain is built from TRBV28 and TRBJ1-2; D gene unclear. V dropped 5 bases and J dropped 4 bases, with 14 bases sitting between them. CDR1 and CDR2 (germline): MDHEN, SYDVKM. The CDR3 extends over 14 amino acids. CDR3 sequence reads: CASSMSGLGYGYTF. The CDR3 nucleotides read TGTGCCAGCAGTATGAGTGGGCTCGGCTATGGCTACACCTTC.

V is TRBV4-1 and J is TRBJ2-7; D possibly matches TRBD1 or TRBD2 (5 bases each). The CDR3 covers 15 residues. Germline values: CDR1 MGHRA, CDR2 YSYEKL. The germline V and J ends were trimmed by 5 bases and 1 base, with 15 bases remaining between them. In nucleotides, the CDR3 is TGCGCCAGCAGCGACCGGGACGGGAAATCCTACGAGCAGTACTTC. This gives the protein CASSDRDGKSYEQYF.

About this clone: Distinct nucleotide sequences in the sample also encode this CDR3. The V and J genes are TRBV18 and TRBJ1-6; the match to TRBD1 covers 8 bases. The V gene end was trimmed by 3 bases and the J gene end by 3 bases; junction bases not matched to a gene: 1. Germline-derived CDR1 and CDR2 are KGHSH and LQKENI. The CDR3 extends over 15 amino acids. The CDR3 region has the DNA TGTGCCAGCTCACCCACAGGGGGCTATAATTCACCCCTCCACTTT. Its translation is CASSPTGGYNSPLHF.

The V call is TRBV5-1, the J call TRBJ2-6; a weak D match, TRBD2 (6 bases). Trimming cost V 4 bases and J 1 base, with 9 bases left between them. This CDR3 spans 15 amino acids. CDR1 is SGHRS, CDR2 YFSETQ, per germline. The DNA of the CDR3 is TGCGCCAGCAGCCCGGCGGGGTCTGGGGCCAACGTCCTGACTTTC. Its protein product is CASSPAGSGANVLTF.

The CDR3 here is CASSPILPGQGAQRDTQYF. The DNA for the CDR3 is TGTGCCAGCTCACCCATATTACCGGGACAGGGGGCGCAAAGAGATACGCAGTATTTT. The chain combines TRBV18 with TRBJ2-3; the match to TRBD1 covers 12 bases. Unmatched junction bases numbered 15, after V lost 3 bases and J lost 5 bases. The germline CDR1 and CDR2 sequences are KGHSH and LQKENI. The CDR3 sequence is 19 residues long.

CDR3 protein: CASRDPPDNEKLFF. The CDR3 bases are TGTGCCAGCAGGGACCCTCCTGATAATGAAAAACTGTTTTTT. The V and J genes are TRBV2 and TRBJ1-4; no firm D call. V dropped 6 bases and J dropped 4 bases, with 12 bases sitting between them. Germline CDR1 and CDR2: SNHLY and FYNNEI. The CDR3 consists of 14 residues. Complete variable domain (other parts from reference TRBV2 and TRBJ1-4): EPEVTQTPSHQVTQMGQEVILRCVPISNHLYFYWYRQILGQKVEFLVSFYNNEISEKSEIFDDQFSVERPDGSNFTLKIRSTKLEDSAMYFCASRDPPDNEKLFFGSGTQLSVL.

This sequence joins TRBV7-2 and TRBJ2-7; 8 nucleotides match TRBD2. Germline V gene sequence: CDR1 SGHTA, CDR2 FQGNSA. Trimming took 2 bases from V and 2 from J; bases not matched to a gene: 2. The CDR3 extends over 14 amino acids. The DNA of the CDR3 is TGTGCCAGCAGCTTACAAGCGGGGGCCTACGAGCAGTACTTC. Its protein is CASSLQAGAYEQYF. The full variable domain, with the rest looked up from reference TRBV7-2 and TRBJ2-7, is GAGVSQSPSNKVTEKGKDVELRCDPISGHTALYWYRQSLGQGLEFLIYFQGNSAPDKSGLPSDRFSAERTGGSVSTLTIQRTQQEDSAVYLCASSLQAGAYEQYFGPGTRLTVT.